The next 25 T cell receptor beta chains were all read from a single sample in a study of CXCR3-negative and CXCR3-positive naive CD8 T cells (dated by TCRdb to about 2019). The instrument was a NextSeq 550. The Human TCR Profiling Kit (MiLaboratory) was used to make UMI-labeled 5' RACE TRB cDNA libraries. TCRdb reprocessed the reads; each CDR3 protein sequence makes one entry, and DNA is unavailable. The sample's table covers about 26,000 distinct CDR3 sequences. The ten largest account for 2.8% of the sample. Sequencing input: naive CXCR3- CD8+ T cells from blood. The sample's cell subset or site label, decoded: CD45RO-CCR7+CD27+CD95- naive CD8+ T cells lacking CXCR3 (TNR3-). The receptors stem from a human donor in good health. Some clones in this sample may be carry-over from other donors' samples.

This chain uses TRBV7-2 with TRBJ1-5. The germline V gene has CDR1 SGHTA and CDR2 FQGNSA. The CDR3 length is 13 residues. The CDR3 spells CASSGDGYQPQHF. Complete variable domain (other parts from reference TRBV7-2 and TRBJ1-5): GAGVSQSPSNKVTEKGKDVELRCDPISGHTALYWYRQSLGQGLEFLIYFQGNSAPDKSGLPSDRFSAERTGGSVSTLTIQRTQQEDSAVYLCASSGDGYQPQHFGDGTRLSIL.

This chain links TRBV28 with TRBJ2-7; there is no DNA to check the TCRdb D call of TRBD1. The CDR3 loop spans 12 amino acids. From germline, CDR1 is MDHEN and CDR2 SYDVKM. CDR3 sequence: CASSQGSGEQYF.

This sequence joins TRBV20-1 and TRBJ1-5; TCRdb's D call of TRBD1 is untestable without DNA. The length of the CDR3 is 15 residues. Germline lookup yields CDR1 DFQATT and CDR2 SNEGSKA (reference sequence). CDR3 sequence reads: CSASSGQGGHQPQHF.

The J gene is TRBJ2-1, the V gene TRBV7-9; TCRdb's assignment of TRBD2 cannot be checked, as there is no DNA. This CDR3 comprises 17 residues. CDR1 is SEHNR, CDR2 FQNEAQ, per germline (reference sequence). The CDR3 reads CASSLDPRLNSYNEQFF.

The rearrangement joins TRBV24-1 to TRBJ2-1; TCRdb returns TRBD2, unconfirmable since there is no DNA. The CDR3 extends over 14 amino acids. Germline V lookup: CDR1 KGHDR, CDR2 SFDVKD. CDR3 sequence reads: CATSRGLENNEQFF.

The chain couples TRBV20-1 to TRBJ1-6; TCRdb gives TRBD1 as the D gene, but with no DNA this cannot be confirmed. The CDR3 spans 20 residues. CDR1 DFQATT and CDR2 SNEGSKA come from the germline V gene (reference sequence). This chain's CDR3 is CSARPTQGGQGDLYNSPLHF.

The CDR3 region is CASSYSLQDRGQETQYF. The J gene is TRBJ2-5, the V gene TRBV6-1; the TRBD1 assignment by TCRdb is unverifiable without DNA. CDR1 is MNHNS, CDR2 SASEGT, per germline. The CDR3 runs 17 residues.

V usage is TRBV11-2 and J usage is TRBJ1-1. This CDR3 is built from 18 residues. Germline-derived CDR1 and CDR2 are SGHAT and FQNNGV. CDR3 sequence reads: CASSIIPNVDSRNTEAFF.

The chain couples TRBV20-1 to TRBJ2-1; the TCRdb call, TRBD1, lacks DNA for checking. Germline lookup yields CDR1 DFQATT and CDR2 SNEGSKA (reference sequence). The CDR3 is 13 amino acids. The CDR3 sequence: CSFDPNRGNEQFF.

The CDR3 sequence is CASSLIGGTEAFF. The J gene is TRBJ1-1, the V gene TRBV12-3 or TRBV12-4; TCRdb indicates TRBD1, and absent DNA this call remains unverified. CDR3 size: 13 residues.

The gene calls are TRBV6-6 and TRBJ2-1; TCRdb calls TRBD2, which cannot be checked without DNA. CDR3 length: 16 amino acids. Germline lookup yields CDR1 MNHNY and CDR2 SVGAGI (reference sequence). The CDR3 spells CASRDGLAGGMDEQFF.

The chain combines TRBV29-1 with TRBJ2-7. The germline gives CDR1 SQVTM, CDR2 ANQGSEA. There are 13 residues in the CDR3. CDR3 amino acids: CSVTQEGSYEQYF.

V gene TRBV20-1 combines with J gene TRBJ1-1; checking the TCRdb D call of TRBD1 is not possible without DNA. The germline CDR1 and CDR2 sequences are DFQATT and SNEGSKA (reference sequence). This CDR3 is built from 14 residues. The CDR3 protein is CSARDPGLNTEAFF.

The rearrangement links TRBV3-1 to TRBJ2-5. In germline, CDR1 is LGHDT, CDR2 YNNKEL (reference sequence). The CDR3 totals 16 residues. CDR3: CASSQETRRVRETQYF.

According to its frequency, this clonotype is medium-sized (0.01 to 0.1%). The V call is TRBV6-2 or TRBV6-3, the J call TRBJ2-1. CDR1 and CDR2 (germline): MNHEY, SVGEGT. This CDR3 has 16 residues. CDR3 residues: CASSYVGGGSYNEQFF.

CDR3 sequence: CATSRDQGSGANVLTF. This chain connects TRBV15 to TRBJ2-6; there is no DNA to check the TCRdb D call of TRBD1. The germline gives CDR1 LNHNV, CDR2 YYDKDF (reference sequence). CDR3 length equals 16 residues.

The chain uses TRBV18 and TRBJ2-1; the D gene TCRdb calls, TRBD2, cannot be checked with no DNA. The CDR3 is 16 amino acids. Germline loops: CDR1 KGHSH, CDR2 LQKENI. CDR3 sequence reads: CASSPVALSSYNEQFF.

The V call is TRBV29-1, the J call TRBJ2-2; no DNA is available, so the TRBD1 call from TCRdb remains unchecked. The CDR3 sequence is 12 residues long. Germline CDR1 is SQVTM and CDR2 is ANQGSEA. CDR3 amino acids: CSVATGAGELFF.

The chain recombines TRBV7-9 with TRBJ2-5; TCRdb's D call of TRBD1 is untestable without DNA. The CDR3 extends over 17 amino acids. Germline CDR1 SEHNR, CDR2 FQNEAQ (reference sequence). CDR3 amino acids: CASSSTSGGTGEETQYF.

The CDR3 loop reads CASSPQGGGEQYF. V and J are TRBV3-1 and TRBJ2-7; TCRdb reports TRBD2, a call that lacks DNA to check it against. The CDR3 is 13 residues long. Germline CDR1 reads LGHDT; CDR2 reads YNNKEL (reference sequence).

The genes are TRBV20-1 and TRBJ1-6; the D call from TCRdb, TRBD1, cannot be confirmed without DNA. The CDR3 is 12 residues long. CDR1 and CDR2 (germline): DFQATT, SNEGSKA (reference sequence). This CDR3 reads CSAAGGTSPLHF.

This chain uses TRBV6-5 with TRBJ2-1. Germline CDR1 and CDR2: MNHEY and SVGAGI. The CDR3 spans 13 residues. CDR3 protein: CASSYGSTNEQFF.

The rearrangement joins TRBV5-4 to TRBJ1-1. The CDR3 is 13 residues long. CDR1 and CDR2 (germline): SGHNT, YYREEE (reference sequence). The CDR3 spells CASRGFENTEAFF.

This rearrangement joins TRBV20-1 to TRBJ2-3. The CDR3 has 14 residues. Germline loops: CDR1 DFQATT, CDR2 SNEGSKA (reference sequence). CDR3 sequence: CSARGLLSTDTQYF.

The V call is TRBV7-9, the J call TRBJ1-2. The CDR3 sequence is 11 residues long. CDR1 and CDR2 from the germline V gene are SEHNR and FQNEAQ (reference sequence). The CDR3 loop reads CAIQNQASRSF.